Below are 31 T cell receptor beta chains sequenced from a single sample in a study of blood T cell repertoires in COVID-19. Sequenced by immunoSEQ multiplex PCR; TCRdb stores in-frame clones only, minus some. The sample includes tens of thousands of clones, roughly four fifths of them seen just once. What was sequenced was peripheral blood. The receptors were gathered from a woman older than 75 with acute or convalescent COVID-19.

The chain recombines TRBV19 with TRBJ2-1; TRBD2 is a possible D gene (6 bases). CDR3 length: 16 amino acids. Germline CDR1 LNHDA, CDR2 SQIVND (reference sequence). With 1 base removed from V and 3 bases from J, the gap between germline ends came to 13 bases. In DNA, the CDR3 is TGTGCCAGTAGTATAGGTCCAGCGGGCTTCTACAATGAGCAGTTCTTC. It encodes CASSIGPAGFYNEQFF.

This chain links TRBV3-1 (or the pseudogene TRBV3-2) with TRBJ1-1, with no clear D. Germline lookup yields CDR1 LGHDT and CDR2 YNNKEL (reference sequence). Trimming pared 4 bases from V and 1 base from J, leaving 10 bases between. The CDR3 extends over 14 amino acids. CDR3 in amino acids: CASSLGGQNTEAFF. DNA of the CDR3: TGTGCCAGCAGCCTTGGAGGGCAGAACACTGAAGCTTTCTTT.

The chain has TRBV19 and TRBJ2-1, with TRBD2 matching 14 bases. The junction had 8 bases not matched to a gene; V was cut back by 5 bases and J by 5 bases. The CDR3 is made up of 17 amino acids. Germline V CDR1 and CDR2: LNHDA, SQIVND (reference sequence). The CDR3 here is CASSPRLAGGPHNEQFF. The CDR3, as DNA: TGTGCCAGTAGTCCCCGACTAGCGGGAGGGCCTCACAATGAGCAGTTCTTC.

This chain links TRBV28 with TRBJ1-4; weak D call: TRBD1 (6 bases). V gave up 3 bases and J gave up 8 bases, with 19 bases separating them. CDR1 and CDR2 (germline): MDHEN, SYDVKM. This CDR3 spans 16 amino acids. The CDR3 DNA sequence: TGTGCCAGCAGTTTGCCAACACAGGGCAGTTACGAAAAACTGTTTTTT. Its protein is CASSLPTQGSYEKLFF.

There are a few counts of this clone. The CDR3 bases are TGTGCCACCTCCCCCAGACTAGCAGACACCGGGGAGCTGTTTTTT. Translation gives CATSPRLADTGELFF. V gene TRBV10-3 combines with J gene TRBJ2-2, with TRBD2 matching 7 bases. After removal of 10 bases from V and 3 bases from J, the junction contained 11 bases not matched to a gene. The CDR3 loop spans 15 amino acids. From germline, CDR1 is ENHRY and CDR2 SYGVKD.

This clone appeared a single time. The rearrangement links TRBV12-3 or TRBV12-4 to TRBJ1-6; D possibly corresponds to TRBD1 (6 bases). The CDR3 has 13 amino acids. The V end was cut by 5 bases, the J end by 6 bases, with 8 bases between. The CDR3 coding sequence is TGTGCCAGCAGTACAGGGAGTAATTCACCCCTCCACTTT. Translation: CASSTGSNSPLHF.

V is TRBV25-1 and J is TRBJ2-1; D may be TRBD2 (5 bases). V gave up 3 bases and J gave up 2 bases, with 11 bases separating them. CDR1 is MGHDK, CDR2 SYGVNS, per germline. The CDR3 runs 15 residues. The CDR3 loop is CASSDAGPTYNEQFF. In DNA form, the CDR3 reads TGTGCCAGCAGTGACGCGGGTCCCACCTACAATGAGCAGTTCTTC. Full variable domain (outside the CDR3, taken from reference TRBV25-1 and TRBJ2-1): EADIYQTPRYLVIGTGKKITLECSQTMGHDKMYWYQQDPGMELHLIHYSYGVNSTEKGDLSSESTVSRIRTEHFPLTLESARPSHTSQYLCASSDAGPTYNEQFFGPGTRLTVL.

CDR3 in amino acids: CASSQGGGGEQYF. CDR3 bases: TGCGCCAGCAGCCAAGGCGGGGGCGGAGAGCAGTACTTC. The chain links TRBV4-1 to TRBJ2-7, with D perhaps matching TRBD2 (7 bases). V was clipped by 1 base and J by 7 bases, with 11 bases between them. The CDR3 loop spans 13 amino acids. Per the germline V gene, CDR1 is MGHRA and CDR2 is YSYEKL.

This chain joins TRBV28 and TRBJ2-5, with 8 bases fitting TRBD1. Per germline, CDR1 MDHEN and CDR2 SYDVKM. The J segment lost 5 bases and the V segment lost 6 bases, leaving 8 bases of the junction unmatched. CDR3 length equals 14 residues. The CDR3 region is CASSTGTGRETQYF. The CDR3, as DNA: TGTGCCAGCAGCACCGGGACAGGACGGGAGACCCAGTACTTC.

The chain joins TRBV24-1 to TRBJ2-5; no firm D call. Trimming stripped 2 bases from V and 4 bases from J, with 10 bases between. CDR1 and CDR2 from the germline V gene are KGHDR and SFDVKD. The length of the CDR3 is 14 residues. The CDR3 DNA reads TGTGCCACCAGTGATTCCCTCTTCTCAGAGACCCAGTACTTC. Its translation: CATSDSLFSETQYF.

The rearrangement joins TRBV19 to TRBJ2-7; TRBD2 is a possible D gene (6 bases). Trimming removed 4 bases from V and 0 bases from J, with 13 bases in between. This CDR3 is 15 amino acids long. Germline loops: CDR1 LNHDA, CDR2 SQIVND (reference sequence). CDR3 nucleotides: TGTGCCAGTAGTACCCAAGTGGGGGGCTCCTACGAGCAGTACTTC. Translating it yields CASSTQVGGSYEQYF. Complete variable domain (other parts from reference TRBV19 and TRBJ2-7): DGGITQSPKYLFRKEGQNVTLSCEQNLNHDAMYWYRQDPGQGLRLIYYSQIVNDFQKGDIAEGYSVSREKKESFPLTVTSAQKNPTAFYLCASSTQVGGSYEQYFGPGTRLTVT.

The rearrangement uses TRBV3-1 (or the pseudogene TRBV3-2) and TRBJ2-3; 7 nucleotides line up with TRBD2. Germline-derived CDR1 and CDR2 are LGHDT and YNNKEL (reference sequence). After removal of 2 bases from V and 4 bases from J, the junction contained 9 bases not matched to a gene. The CDR3 has 16 amino acids. The CDR3 region is CASSQRGRAGSDTQYF. The CDR3 DNA follows: TGTGCCAGCAGCCAACGAGGGAGGGCCGGGTCAGATACGCAGTATTTT.

This rearrangement joins TRBV7-8 to TRBJ2-4, with 9 positions matching TRBD2. The CDR3 contains 18 residues. V was pared by 2 bases and J by 1 base, with 9 bases of the junction left unmatched. Germline-derived CDR1 and CDR2 are SGHVS and FQNEAQ. The CDR3 sequence is CASSLPLRAGGAKNIQYF. CDR3 coding DNA: TGTGCCAGCAGCTTACCTTTAAGGGCGGGGGGGGCCAAAAACATTCAGTACTTC.

This clone appeared a few times. One junction end does not reproduce the germline sequence, and a read error may be involved. V usage is TRBV7-8 and J usage is TRBJ2-7; weak D call: TRBD2 (5 bases). Germline CDR1 and CDR2: SGHVS and FQNEAQ. The CDR3 is made up of 12 amino acids. In DNA form, the CDR3 reads TGTGCCAGCACCGGCCGGCGGGCTAGCTGGGACTTC. It translates to CASTGRRASWDF.

The chain carries TRBV19 and TRBJ1-5, with TRBD1 identical over 7 bases. The V and J ends lost 7 bases and 5 bases, in that order; junction bases with no gene match: 5. Germline CDR1 reads LNHDA; CDR2 reads SQIVND (reference sequence). The CDR3 extends over 13 amino acids. CDR3 coding DNA: TGTGCCAGTAACGACAGGGTTTATCAGCCCCAGCATTTT. Protein product: CASNDRVYQPQHF.

This chain links TRBV6-1 with TRBJ1-2; D uncertain. This CDR3 has 15 amino acids. V shed 3 bases and J shed 1 base, with 12 bases lying between them. Germline V gene lookup returns CDR1 MNHNS and CDR2 SASEGT. The CDR3, as DNA: TGTGCCAGCAGTGACCCGGCAGGCGTTAACTATGGCTACACCTTC. Protein product: CASSDPAGVNYGYTF.

The gene calls are TRBV27 and TRBJ2-7; TRBD1 agrees at 8 bases. With V trimmed by 4 bases and J by 4 bases, 18 bases remained unmatched. Germline V lookup: CDR1 MNHEY, CDR2 SMNVEV (reference sequence). This CDR3 has 18 amino acids. CDR3 bases: TGTGCCAGCAGTTCCCTATGGGGGACAGGAGTGTCAGGTTACGAGCAGTACTTC. This codes for CASSSLWGTGVSGYEQYF.

This clone occurred once. This chain connects TRBV11-3 to TRBJ2-1, with 7 bases identical to TRBD2. Germline CDR1 SGHNT, CDR2 YENEEA. This CDR3 contains 14 residues. With V trimmed by 3 bases and J by 9 bases, 8 bases remained unmatched. CDR3 in DNA: TGTGCCAGCAGCTTTGCGGGAGAGAATAGTGAGCAGTTCTTC. Translation: CASSFAGENSEQFF.

The chain joins TRBV3-1 (or the pseudogene TRBV3-2) to TRBJ2-3, with D uncertain. Trimming left V 0 bases short and J 1 base short, with 5 bases between. Germline V gene data show CDR1 as LGHDT and CDR2 as YNNKEL (reference sequence). CDR3 length: 14 residues. Here the CDR3 reads CASSQDPGTDTQYF. The CDR3 DNA reads TGTGCCAGCAGCCAAGATCCAGGCACAGATACGCAGTATTTT.

The chain carries TRBV12-3 or TRBV12-4 and TRBJ1-2; maybe TRBD1 (6 bases). With 5 bases removed from V and 7 bases from J, the gap between germline ends came to 14 bases. CDR3 length: 13 amino acids. Written as DNA, the CDR3 is TGTGCCAGCAGTCTTCAGGGGATTGGTGGCTACACCTTC. It translates to CASSLQGIGGYTF.

CDR3: CASSQRELDTGELFF. The DNA for the CDR3 is TGTGCCAGTAGTCAGCGGGAGCTGGACACCGGGGAGCTGTTTTTT. The rearrangement joins TRBV19 to TRBJ2-2, with 8 bases aligning to TRBD2. The CDR3 contains 15 residues. Germline V CDR1 and CDR2: LNHDA, SQIVND (reference sequence). Trimming at V came to 5 bases and at J to 3 bases, leaving 5 bases not matched to a gene. The complete variable domain, with remaining parts taken from reference TRBV19 and TRBJ2-2, reads DGGITQSPKYLFRKEGQNVTLSCEQNLNHDAMYWYRQDPGQGLRLIYYSQIVNDFQKGDIAEGYSVSREKKESFPLTVTSAQKNPTAFYLCASSQRELDTGELFFGEGSRLTVL.

This clone has more than one count but fewer than ten. CDR3 protein: CATEGAPGDMQPQHF. DNA of the CDR3: TGTGCCACCGAGGGGGCCCCAGGGGACATGCAGCCCCAGCATTTT. This chain joins TRBV28 and TRBJ1-5; 7 bases fit TRBD1. The length of the CDR3 is 15 residues. J lost 7 bases, V lost 10 bases, and 16 bases had no gene match. Germline V gene sequence: CDR1 MDHEN, CDR2 SYDVKM.

This chain connects TRBV28 to TRBJ1-1; TRBD1 might be the D (5 bases). CDR1 and CDR2 from the germline V gene are MDHEN and SYDVKM. Trimming removed 4 bases at V and 12 bases at J, with 15 bases between. The CDR3 length is 12 residues. The CDR3 loop reads CASSSSRAASFF. DNA of the CDR3: TGTGCCAGCAGTTCCTCCAGGGCAGCGTCTTTCTTT.

The rearrangement uses TRBV6-5 and TRBJ2-7; the D gene is possibly TRBD2 (5 bases). This CDR3 has 14 residues. With 5 bases removed from V and 2 bases from J, the gap between germline ends came to 13 bases. Germline CDR1 and CDR2: MNHEY and SVGAGI. The CDR3 region has the DNA TGTGCCAGCAGTCCTCTTTTCGGGGCCTACGAGCAGTACTTC. Translating it yields CASSPLFGAYEQYF.

V and J are TRBV2 and TRBJ1-1; D unclear. Germline V gene sequence: CDR1 SNHLY, CDR2 FYNNEI. V lost 0 bases and J 5 bases, leaving 10 bases between the germline ends. The CDR3 length is 14 residues. The chain's CDR3 is CASSEALRRTEAFF. In nucleotides, the CDR3 is TGTGCCAGCAGTGAAGCGCTTCGGAGAACTGAAGCTTTCTTT.

This rearrangement joins TRBV3-1 (or the pseudogene TRBV3-2) to TRBJ1-3; D is undetermined. Germline V gene sequence: CDR1 LGHDT, CDR2 YNNKEL (reference sequence). V dropped 0 bases and J dropped 2 bases, with 11 bases sitting between them. The CDR3 sequence is 16 residues long. The CDR3 sequence: CASSQEAGITGNTIYF. The CDR3 DNA reads TGTGCCAGCAGCCAAGAGGCAGGAATCACTGGAAACACCATATATTTT.

The CDR3 nucleotides are TGCGCCAGCAGCGGAAGGGGACTCGAAAACATTCAGTACTTC. This encodes CASSGRGLENIQYF. The chain uses TRBV5-1 and TRBJ2-4; D possibly corresponds to TRBD2 (6 bases). The CDR3 covers 14 residues. V was clipped by 4 bases and J by 5 bases, with 13 bases between them. Germline CDR1 and CDR2: SGHRS and YFSETQ.

The chain carries TRBV10-1 and TRBJ2-3; TRBD2 agrees at 7 bases. Unmatched junction bases numbered 3, after V lost 3 bases and J lost 0 bases. This CDR3 region has 15 residues. Germline V gene sequence: CDR1 WNHNN, CDR2 SYGVQD (reference sequence). CDR3 residues: CASSDGAGSTDTQYF. The CDR3 DNA reads as TGCGCCAGCAGTGATGGAGCGGGGAGCACAGATACGCAGTATTTT.

This clone was detected once. V usage is TRBV5-1 and J usage is TRBJ2-3; 8 bases are a match to TRBD2. CDR1 and CDR2 from the germline V gene are SGHRS and YFSETQ. J was trimmed by 3 bases and V by 2 bases; bases with no gene match: 5. The length of the CDR3 is 15 residues. The CDR3 loop reads CASSLAGARTDTQYF. The CDR3 nucleotides are TGCGCCAGCAGCTTAGCGGGGGCAAGGACAGATACGCAGTATTTT.

This clone was found once. The V gene is TRBV12-5, the J gene TRBJ2-7; TRBD2 agrees at 8 bases. The germline CDR1 and CDR2 sequences are LGHNT and FRNRAP. The V segment lost 0 bases and the J segment 3 bases; nucleotides outside the gene matches: 7. The CDR3 contains 16 residues. Here the CDR3 reads CASGLVPSGGLYEQYF. CDR3 nucleotides: TGTGCTAGTGGTTTGGTACCCAGCGGGGGTCTCTACGAGCAGTACTTC.

J is TRBJ1-2 and V is TRBV5-6; possibly TRBD1 for D (5 bases). The V gene's germline CDR1 is SGHDT and CDR2 YYEEEE. The length of the CDR3 is 14 residues. V lost 2 bases, J lost 8 bases, and 16 bases lay in between. The chain's CDR3 is CASSFGGSPYGYTF. The CDR3 nucleotides read TGTGCCAGCAGCTTCGGGGGGAGCCCTTACGGCTACACCTTC.